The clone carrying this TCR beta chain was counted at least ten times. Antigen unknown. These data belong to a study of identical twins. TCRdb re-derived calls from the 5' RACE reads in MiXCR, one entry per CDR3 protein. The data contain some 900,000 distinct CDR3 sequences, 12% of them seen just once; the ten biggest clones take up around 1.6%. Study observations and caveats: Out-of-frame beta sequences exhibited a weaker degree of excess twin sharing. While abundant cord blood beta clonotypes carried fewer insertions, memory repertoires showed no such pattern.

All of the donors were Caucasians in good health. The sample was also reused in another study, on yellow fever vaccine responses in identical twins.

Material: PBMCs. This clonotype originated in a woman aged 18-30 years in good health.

CDR3 sequence (DNA): TGTGCCAGCAGCCAAGACCCCGGGGGCACAGATACGCAGTATTTT. This gives the protein CASSQDPGGTDTQYF. This chain joins TRBV3-1 and TRBJ2-3, with D perhaps TRBD2 (5 bases). Trimming cost V 0 bases and J 1 base, with 8 bases left between them. The CDR3 runs to 15 residues. Looked up from germline, CDR1 is LGHDT and CDR2 is YNNKEL (reference sequence).